These 12 T cell receptor beta chains were sequenced from one sample in a study of blood T cell repertoires in COVID-19 (dated by TCRdb to about 2020). Libraries were constructed by the immunoSEQ multiplex PCR assay. TCRdb took over this immuneACCESS table, retaining in-frame rearrangements with V and J assigned. Such tables are incomplete; in checked studies, under half of the missing clones stem from an unresolved V gene, and the remainder is unexplained. Counted in this sample were 99,000 or so clones; around 90% of them appeared once. Of the sample, 5.5% to 7% falls within the top ten clones. The sequencing sample was made of peripheral blood. The source is a human donor in a cohort sampled during active COVID-19.

The rearrangement links TRBV9 to TRBJ2-1, with 9 bases matching TRBD2. Germline V lookup: CDR1 SGDLS, CDR2 YYNGEE. There are 16 residues in the CDR3. J gave up 6 bases and V 4 bases, and 11 bases lay outside the gene matches. Here the CDR3 reads CASSPQGGRDPNEQFF. CDR3 coding DNA: TGTGCCAGCAGCCCACAGGGCGGGAGGGACCCCAATGAGCAGTTCTTC. Full variable domain (outside the CDR3, taken from reference TRBV9 and TRBJ2-1): DSGVTQTPKHLITATGQRVTLRCSPRSGDLSVYWYQQSLDQGLQFLIQYYNGEERAKGNILERFSAQQFPDLHSELNLSSLELGDSALYFCASSPQGGRDPNEQFFGPGTRLTVL.

The chain couples TRBV4-3 to TRBJ1-1, with 8 bases matching TRBD1. The CDR3 is made up of 19 amino acids. With 0 bases clipped from V and 0 bases from J, the junction kept 12 bases outside the gene matches. Germline assignment: CDR1 LGHNA and CDR2 YSLEER. The CDR3: CASSQDIGPGTGLNTEAFF. The DNA of the CDR3 is TGCGCCAGCAGCCAAGATATTGGGCCGGGGACAGGATTGAACACTGAAGCTTTCTTT.

The V gene is TRBV19, the J gene TRBJ2-6; TRBD1 matches at 9 bases. The CDR3 runs 16 residues. With 10 bases clipped from V and 0 bases from J, the junction kept 7 bases outside the gene matches. Germline-derived CDR1 and CDR2 are LNHDA and SQIVND (reference sequence). The CDR3 loop is CATRDRVFSGANVLTF. DNA for the CDR3: TGTGCCACCCGGGACAGGGTCTTCTCTGGGGCCAACGTCCTGACTTTC.

The chain employs TRBV6-5 and TRBJ2-3; D possibly corresponds to TRBD1 (6 bases). The CDR3 has 11 residues. The germline V and J ends were trimmed by 6 bases and 11 bases, with 12 bases remaining between them. Per the germline V gene, CDR1 is MNHEY and CDR2 is SVGAGI. The CDR3: CASRDSTLQYF. The CDR3 bases are TGTGCCAGCAGGGACAGTACCTTGCAGTATTTT.

The chain combines TRBV24-1 with TRBJ2-5, with D possibly being TRBD2 (5 bases). Germline V gene lookup returns CDR1 KGHDR and CDR2 SFDVKD. This CDR3 region has 16 residues. The ends were cut back, 6 bases at V and 5 bases at J, with 21 bases in the middle. CDR3 nucleotides: TGTGCCACCAGTAATCCCTCTACAGCGGTGGGTGAGACCCAGTACTTC. It specifies CATSNPSTAVGETQYF.

The J gene is TRBJ2-7, the V gene TRBV29-1; 8 bases agree with TRBD1. Losses at the gene ends were 1 base for V and 4 bases for J; bases not matched to a gene: 12. CDR3 length equals 16 residues. CDR1 and CDR2 (germline): SQVTM, ANQGSEA. As DNA, the CDR3 is TGCAGCGTTGAAGCGGGCCAGGGGGCTTCAGGGTACGAGCAGTACTTC. Its translation is CSVEAGQGASGYEQYF.

The V call is TRBV5-1, the J call TRBJ2-7, with 8 bases matching TRBD2. V lost 7 bases, J lost 1 base, and 7 bases stayed unmatched. CDR3 length equals 14 residues. Germline V gene data show CDR1 as SGHRS and CDR2 as YFSETQ. In DNA form, the CDR3 reads TGCGCCAGCGGCGCGGGAGGCCTGTCCTACGAGCAGTACTTC. Residues: CASGAGGLSYEQYF.

The chain couples TRBV6-5 to TRBJ1-6; no reliable D call. Germline-derived CDR1 and CDR2 are MNHEY and SVGAGI. This CDR3 is 14 amino acids long. The germline V and J ends were trimmed by 2 bases and 10 bases, with 12 bases remaining between them. CDR3 region: CASSYGGINSPLHF. CDR3 bases: TGTGCCAGCAGTTACGGAGGGATAAACTCACCCCTCCACTTT.

The rearrangement joins TRBV4-3 to TRBJ1-3, with TRBD1 matching 7 bases. The germline V gene has CDR1 LGHNA and CDR2 YSLEER. The CDR3 sequence is 17 residues long. J lost 2 bases, V lost 1 base, and 8 bases had no gene match. The CDR3 nucleotides are TGCGCCAGCAGCCAAGCAGGGGGTTCCTCTGCTGGAAACACCATATATTTT. Translating it yields CASSQAGGSSAGNTIYF.

This clone was found once. The chain has TRBV27 and TRBJ2-5, with 8 bases fitting TRBD2. In germline, CDR1 is MNHEY, CDR2 SMNVEV (reference sequence). J was trimmed by 1 base and V by 2 bases; bases with no gene match: 6. The CDR3 extends over 16 amino acids. The CDR3 region has the DNA TGTGCCAGCAGTTTAGTATCGGGGGGGAGCCAAGAGACCCAGTACTTC. Its translation: CASSLVSGGSQETQYF.

The V call is TRBV19, the J call TRBJ1-5, with TRBD1 matching 7 bases. J was trimmed by 2 bases and V by 3 bases; bases with no gene match: 4. The CDR3 spans 15 residues. CDR1 and CDR2 (germline): LNHDA, SQIVND (reference sequence). The chain's CDR3 is CASSIGTGGNQPQHF. The CDR3 DNA sequence: TGTGCCAGTAGTATTGGCACAGGGGGCAATCAGCCCCAGCATTTT.

The chain recombines TRBV28 with TRBJ2-7; TRBD1 might be the D (7 bases). The CDR3 contains 15 residues. Germline V gene sequence: CDR1 MDHEN, CDR2 SYDVKM. Trimming stripped 5 bases from V and 3 bases from J, with 17 bases between. The CDR3: CASSLPRQGLYEQYF. CDR3 DNA: TGTGCCAGCAGTCTACCCCGACAGGGACTCTACGAGCAGTACTTC.